This T cell receptor beta chain was captured by sequencing in a study of T cell repertoires in cytomegalovirus infection. About the study: HLA-B-restricted CMV epitopes that are well studied, plus recently identified HLA-C-restricted ones, were used by the study. Through public TCR beta signatures, both CMV infection and matching HLA type were indicated. Study conclusions and caveats: Frequencies of public TCR beta families were cumulated, and this identified carriers of CMV plus the relevant HLA.

TCRdb re-called the reads with MiXCR, one entry per CDR3 protein. The sample includes roughly 920,000 distinct CDR3 sequences, 30% to 40% seen only once; the top ten take 10% to 15%. This clonotype has at least ten counts. The target antigen is unknown. The source of this sequence is a human donor in good health (CMV status not recorded). Some clones in this sample may be carry-over from other donors' samples. Specimen: cultured CD8+ T cells from PBMCs, collected from culture after CMV antigen stimulation.

CDR3: CASSLRENTQYF. DNA for the CDR3: TGTGCCAGCAGCTTACGAGAGAATACGCAGTATTTT. The rearrangement joins TRBV7-9 to TRBJ2-3; no firm D call. Per the germline V gene, CDR1 is SEHNR and CDR2 is FQNEAQ (reference sequence). CDR3 length: 12 amino acids. Trimming removed 2 bases from V and 7 bases from J, with 7 bases in between.